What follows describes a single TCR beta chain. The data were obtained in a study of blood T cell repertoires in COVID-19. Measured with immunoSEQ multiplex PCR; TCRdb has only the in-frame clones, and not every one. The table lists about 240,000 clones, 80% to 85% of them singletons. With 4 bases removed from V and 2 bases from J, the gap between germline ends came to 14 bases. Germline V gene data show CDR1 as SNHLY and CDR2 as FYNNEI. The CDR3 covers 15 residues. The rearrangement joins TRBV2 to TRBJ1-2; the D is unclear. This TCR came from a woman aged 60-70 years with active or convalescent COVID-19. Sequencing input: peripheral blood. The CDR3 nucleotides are TGTGCCAGCAGTGTTACCCCCAGAGGGAACTATGGCTACACCTTC. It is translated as CASSVTPRGNYGYTF.